The 4 T cell receptor beta chains below were found in one sample sequenced in a study of blood T cell repertoires in COVID-19. The protocol was immunoSEQ multiplex PCR, while the TCRdb copy is restricted to in-frame clones and leaves out a portion. There are some 220,000 clones in the sample; roughly 90% occur only once, and under 3% lies in the top ten. The sequenced sample consisted of PBMCs or T cells enriched from blood (not recorded which). All receptors come from a woman in her twenties or thirties who had recovered from COVID-19.

CDR3 sequence: CASSQDWGIYGYTF. CDR3 nucleotide sequence: TGCGCCAGCAGCCAGGACTGGGGTATCTATGGCTACACCTTC. The chain employs TRBV5-1 and TRBJ1-2; D gene uncertain. Germline V gives CDR1 SGHRS, CDR2 YFSETQ. Trimming pared 4 bases from V and 4 bases from J, leaving 14 bases between. This CDR3 has 14 amino acids.

The chain's CDR3 is CASSSSGGSYNEQFF. CDR3 sequence (DNA): TGTGCCAGCAGCTCTAGCGGGGGCTCCTACAATGAGCAGTTCTTC. V gene TRBV5-4 combines with J gene TRBJ2-1; 10 bases are a match to TRBD2. The V segment lost 3 bases and the J segment 0 bases; nucleotides outside the gene matches: 0. Germline values: CDR1 SGHNT, CDR2 YYREEE (reference sequence). The CDR3 sequence is 15 residues long. Together with reference TRBV5-4 and TRBJ2-1, the CDR3 gives the full variable domain: ETGVTQSPTHLIKTRGQQVTLRCSSQSGHNTVSWYQQALGQGPQFIFQYYREEENGRGNFPPRFSGLQFPNYSSELNVNALELDDSALYLCASSSSGGSYNEQFFGPGTRLTVL.

The V gene is TRBV7-9, the J gene TRBJ1-5; D remains unclear. This CDR3 spans 13 amino acids. CDR1 SEHNR and CDR2 FQNEAQ come from the germline V gene (reference sequence). V lost 4 bases to trimming and J lost 4 bases, with 8 bases between them. CDR3 coding DNA: TGTGCCAGCAGCTCGAACGCGAATCAGCCCCAGCATTTT. Translated, it gives CASSSNANQPQHF.

The gene calls are TRBV5-1 and TRBJ1-2; 7 positions match TRBD1. V trimming: 8 bases; J trimming: 5 bases; junction bases outside the gene matches: 15. Germline lookup yields CDR1 SGHRS and CDR2 YFSETQ. This CDR3 is built from 15 residues. The DNA for the CDR3 is TGCGCCAGTTCCCAAATCAGAACAGGGGTATATGGCTACACCTTC. The encoded protein is CASSQIRTGVYGYTF.